Sequencing of this T cell receptor beta chain was carried out in a study of B cell selection in AIRE deficiency. This clone came up a few times. Sorted regulatory T cells were CD4-positive, CD25-high and CD127-low or negative. V was cut by 1 base and J by 4 bases, with 20 bases left in between. The CDR3 has 18 residues. CDR1 and CDR2 from the germline V gene are MNHEY and SMNVEV (reference sequence). Method: immunoSEQ multiplex PCR; TCRdb's copy keeps in-frame clones and lacks some. The profile covers more than 4,500 clones, with around 87% appearing a single time and about 3% taken by the ten largest.

Specimen: Tregs sorted from PBMCs. The chain is built from TRBV27 and TRBJ2-1; tentative D call: TRBD2 (6 bases). The clonotype was recovered from a human donor with AIRE deficiency. This chain's CDR3 is CASSLLGFGSGWYNEQFF. In nucleotides, the CDR3 is TGTGCCAGCAGTTTATTAGGCTTCGGGAGCGGCTGGTACAATGAGCAGTTCTTC.